The table lists the clone carrying this TCR beta chain with a few counts. What it binds is unknown. These data originate in a study of T cell responses to AZD1222 COVID-19 vaccine. The study's findings and limits: Two AZD1222 doses significantly raised spike-specific TCR breadth and depth over controls. The donors showed a predominance of white British ancestry and of females, with possible underestimation of clonal diversity.

Method: immunoSEQ multiplex PCR; TCRdb's copy keeps in-frame clones and lacks some. The repertoire holds approximately 90,000 clones, with 90% as singletons. CDR1 and CDR2 (germline): SGHNT, YYREEE (reference sequence). The V end lost 5 bases, the J end lost 4 bases, and 15 bases lay between the germline ends. This CDR3 comprises 14 residues. This sample comprised peripheral blood, obtained on day 0 of AZD1222 vaccination. The clonotype originates from an adult in good health. This chain uses TRBV5-4 with TRBJ2-5, with D possibly matching TRBD2 (9 bases). The CDR3 region is CASRASGTGETQYF. Here the CDR3 DNA reads TGTGCCAGCAGGGCTAGCGGGACAGGAGAGACCCAGTACTTC.